This T cell receptor beta chain came from a study of T cell responses to AZD1222 COVID-19 vaccine. Study conclusions and caveats: Unmutated variant regions reportedly attract nearly half of all spike-specific TCRs.

The protocol was immunoSEQ multiplex PCR, while the TCRdb copy is restricted to in-frame clones and leaves out a portion. The table shows about 90,000 clones, with 88% occurring only once. This clone was counted a single time. Antigen specificity is unknown. CDR1 and CDR2 from the germline V gene are SGHRS and YFSETQ. The CDR3 has 18 amino acids. V lost 0 bases and J lost 0, with 16 bases in between. The sequence derives from an adult in good health. This chain joins TRBV5-1 and TRBJ2-1, with D perhaps TRBD2 (6 bases). The sequencing used peripheral blood, collected on day 0 of MenACWY control vaccination. This chain's CDR3 is CASSLGGVSGSSYNEQFF. The CDR3 coding sequence is TGCGCCAGCAGCTTGGGCGGGGTTAGTGGTTCCTCCTACAATGAGCAGTTCTTC.